These 20 T cell receptor beta chains came from one sample sequenced in a study of blood T cell repertoires in COVID-19. Sequenced by immunoSEQ multiplex PCR; TCRdb stores in-frame clones only, minus some. The repertoire holds around 500,000 clones, with 70% to 90% as singletons. Sequenced input: PBMCs or T cells enriched from blood (not recorded which). The receptors derive from a woman between 35 and 50 years old who had recovered from COVID-19.

This chain uses TRBV2 with TRBJ2-2, with D tentatively TRBD1 (5 bases). Deletions cut 3 bases from V and 5 bases from J, with 7 bases between. This CDR3 region has 13 residues. The germline V gene has CDR1 SNHLY and CDR2 FYNNEI. The DNA of the CDR3 is TGTGCCAGCAGTGACAGGGAAACCGGGGAGCTGTTTTTT. Protein sequence: CASSDRETGELFF.

The chain couples TRBV20-1 to TRBJ1-2, with D uncertain. Looked up from germline, CDR1 is DFQATT and CDR2 is SNEGSKA (reference sequence). Trimming removed 4 bases at V and 5 bases at J, with 8 bases between. This CDR3 region has 11 residues. The DNA of the CDR3 is TGCAGTGCTACGGAACAGTATGGCTACACCTTC. It encodes CSATEQYGYTF.

This clone was seen more than once but under ten times. The chain combines TRBV5-1 with TRBJ2-2, with D perhaps matching TRBD1 (6 bases). V dropped 7 bases and J dropped 4 bases, with 14 bases sitting between them. The germline V gene encodes CDR1 SGHRS and CDR2 YFSETQ. CDR3 length: 14 residues. The CDR3 sequence is CASRATGSTGELFF. CDR3 coding DNA: TGCGCCAGCCGCGCGACAGGATCCACCGGGGAGCTGTTTTTT.

This chain uses TRBV27 with TRBJ2-7; 7 bases match TRBD2. The germline gives CDR1 MNHEY, CDR2 SMNVEV (reference sequence). The CDR3 is 15 residues long. Germline trimming cut 5 bases from V and 4 bases from J; bases unmatched to any gene: 11. CDR3 bases: TGTGCCAGCAGTCGACCCTGGGAGGGCAGGTACGAGCAGTACTTC. It codes for CASSRPWEGRYEQYF.

The chain is built from TRBV14 and TRBJ1-1; D is possibly TRBD1 (5 bases). The CDR3 runs to 13 residues. Trimming took 4 bases from V and 5 from J, leaving 11 bases between them. Germline lookup yields CDR1 SGHDN and CDR2 FVKESK. The CDR3 loop is CASSPYKGTEAFF. The CDR3 DNA reads TGTGCCAGCAGCCCCTACAAGGGGACTGAAGCTTTCTTT.

The genes are TRBV29-1 and TRBJ2-3; tentative D call: TRBD2 (6 bases). CDR3 length: 14 residues. Between the trimmed V and J ends, which lost 1 base and 1 base, there was a span of 9 bases. In germline, CDR1 is SQVTM, CDR2 ANQGSEA. The CDR3 loop is CSVEGDSGTDTQYF. The CDR3 coding sequence is TGCAGCGTTGAAGGGGACTCTGGCACAGATACGCAGTATTTT.

V usage is TRBV27 and J usage is TRBJ2-7; D uncertain. Germline V gene data show CDR1 as MNHEY and CDR2 as SMNVEV (reference sequence). V lost 3 bases and J lost 1, with 7 bases in between. This CDR3 has 13 amino acids. Here the CDR3 reads CASSFGVSYEQYF. Here the CDR3 DNA reads TGTGCCAGCAGTTTCGGAGTATCCTACGAGCAGTACTTC.

This chain links TRBV7-9 with TRBJ1-4; D is ambiguous. Trimming left V 5 bases short and J 0 bases short, with 13 bases between. CDR3 length equals 16 residues. Per germline, CDR1 SEHNR and CDR2 FQNEAQ (reference sequence). This chain's CDR3 is CASSPRTTATNEKLFF. Here the CDR3 DNA reads TGTGCCAGCAGCCCGAGGACTACTGCAACTAATGAAAAACTGTTTTTT.

V gene TRBV3-1 (or the pseudogene TRBV3-2) combines with J gene TRBJ2-1, with D maybe TRBD2 (5 bases). The V end lost 3 bases, the J end lost 10 bases, and 19 bases lay between the germline ends. The length of the CDR3 is 15 residues. CDR1 is LGHDT and CDR2 is YNNKEL in the germline V gene (reference sequence). In nucleotides, the CDR3 is TGTGCCAGCAGCCAGAGCGGTCCAGACACTGCGGAGCAGTTCTTC. Translation gives CASSQSGPDTAEQFF.

This chain joins TRBV6-5 and TRBJ2-1; 7 positions match TRBD1. J gave up 4 bases and V 2 bases, and 5 bases lay outside the gene matches. Germline V gives CDR1 MNHEY, CDR2 SVGAGI. CDR3 size: 15 residues. The CDR3 nucleotides are TGTGCCAGCAGTTACAGGGGGACAGCTTACAATGAGCAGTTCTTC. Protein: CASSYRGTAYNEQFF.

The chain uses TRBV12-2 and TRBJ1-2. TRBV12-2 is described as a pseudogene. CDR3 size: 18 residues. CDR3 loop: CASRLSPPGGRAYYGYTF. CDR3 DNA sequence: TGTGCAAGTCGCTTATCCCCTCCAGGAGGGAGAGCGTACTATGGCTACACCTTC.

The chain has TRBV6-5 and TRBJ2-7; D is possibly TRBD1 (7 bases). This CDR3 region has 14 residues. CDR1 is MNHEY and CDR2 is SVGAGI in the germline V gene. With 4 bases removed from V and 2 bases from J, the gap between germline ends came to 12 bases. The DNA of the CDR3 is TGTGCCAGCAGTTTTGGCAGGGGGGCCTACGAGCAGTACTTC. Translating it yields CASSFGRGAYEQYF.

The genes are TRBV27 and TRBJ2-2; D is ambiguous. V dropped 6 bases and J dropped 3 bases, with 14 bases sitting between them. The CDR3 spans 15 residues. Germline loops: CDR1 MNHEY, CDR2 SMNVEV (reference sequence). The CDR3 region is CASSKPTGDTGELFF. DNA of the CDR3: TGTGCCAGCAGCAAGCCGACCGGAGACACCGGGGAGCTGTTTTTT.

The chain links TRBV20-1 to TRBJ1-2; D possibly corresponds to TRBD1 (5 bases). Germline V CDR1 and CDR2: DFQATT, SNEGSKA (reference sequence). With 6 bases removed from V and 2 bases from J, the gap between germline ends came to 19 bases. This CDR3 region has 15 residues. The CDR3 DNA is TGCAGTGCCAGTCGGGCGGGGCAGCCGAACTATGGCTACACCTTC. Translation: CSASRAGQPNYGYTF.

This chain links TRBV11-2 with TRBJ2-7; the D gene is possibly TRBD1 (7 bases). The germline V gene has CDR1 SGHAT and CDR2 FQNNGV. The CDR3 consists of 14 residues. Trimming took 3 bases from V and 5 from J, leaving 14 bases between them. CDR3 DNA sequence: TGTGCCAGCAGCTTTTTTGCAGGGGGGAACGAGCAGTACTTC. Protein product: CASSFFAGGNEQYF.

This clone was recorded only once. The genes are TRBV6-5 and TRBJ1-1, with D hard to call. This CDR3 comprises 15 residues. The germline V and J ends were trimmed by 5 bases and 6 bases, with 19 bases remaining between them. CDR1 and CDR2 (germline): MNHEY, SVGAGI. Here the CDR3 reads CASSLASTAFSEAFF. The CDR3 bases are TGTGCCAGCAGTCTAGCGTCGACGGCGTTCTCTGAAGCTTTCTTT.

This clone occurred once. The V gene is TRBV15, the J gene TRBJ1-1, with 8 positions matching TRBD1. The CDR3 has 14 amino acids. CDR1 and CDR2 (germline): LNHNV, YYDKDF (reference sequence). Trimming at V came to 2 bases and at J to 11 bases, leaving 10 bases not matched to a gene. CDR3 DNA: TGTGCCACCAGCAGAACGGACAGGGTTCCGGTCGCTTTCTTT. Its translation is CATSRTDRVPVAFF.

The rearrangement joins TRBV7-9 to TRBJ1-1; the D is unclear. Germline V gene lookup returns CDR1 SEHNR and CDR2 FQNEAQ (reference sequence). V lost 1 base and J lost 5, with 8 bases in between. The CDR3 consists of 13 residues. The CDR3 region is CASSLGAMTEAFF. CDR3 nucleotide sequence: TGTGCCAGCAGCTTAGGGGCGATGACTGAAGCTTTCTTT.

This clone appeared a single time. The CDR3 DNA follows: TGTGCCAGCAGTTACGGGACAGGGGGCAATCAGCCCCAGCATTTT. It specifies CASSYGTGGNQPQHF. The V call is TRBV6-6, the J call TRBJ1-5, with 10 bases matching TRBD1. The germline V gene has CDR1 MNHNY and CDR2 SVGAGI (reference sequence). J lost 2 bases, V lost 2 bases, and 0 bases had no gene match. This CDR3 has 15 residues.

The chain combines TRBV25-1 with TRBJ1-1; 9 nucleotides agree with TRBD1. The CDR3 contains 14 residues. V dropped 4 bases and J dropped 0; count of bases not matched to a gene: 0. CDR1 is MGHDK and CDR2 is SYGVNS in the germline V gene. The CDR3 spells CASSGDRVNTEAFF. The CDR3 nucleotides read TGTGCCAGCAGTGGGGACAGGGTGAACACTGAAGCTTTCTTT.